Presented here are 12 T cell receptor beta chains from one specimen sequenced in a study of shared clonotypes between healthy human individuals. TCRdb's copy holds only in-frame clones and misses some; the assay was immunoSEQ multiplex PCR. The sample includes 2,100,000 or so clones, nearly 97% seen only once; the top ten take approximately 0.13%. Sequenced sample: naive CD4+ T cells sorted from blood. Subset noted: CD45RA+ positively selected. The receptors were sampled from a man between 18 and 35 years old in good health.

Only one count was recorded for this clone. The chain carries TRBV27 and TRBJ1-5, with no clear D. With 4 bases removed from V and 3 bases from J, the gap between germline ends came to 4 bases. CDR1 is MNHEY and CDR2 is SMNVEV in the germline V gene (reference sequence). This CDR3 is built from 12 residues. The CDR3 DNA sequence: TGTGCCAGCAGTTCAACCAATCAGCCCCAGCATTTT. Translation: CASSSTNQPQHF.

The chain is built from TRBV28 and TRBJ2-7; 11 bases are a match to TRBD2. The ends lost 5 bases at V and 4 bases at J; junction bases unmatched: 10. The CDR3 consists of 16 residues. CDR1 MDHEN and CDR2 SYDVKM come from the germline V gene. CDR3 protein: CASSGLLRLAGYEQYF. In DNA form, the CDR3 reads TGTGCCAGCAGTGGGCTCTTGAGACTAGCGGGGTACGAGCAGTACTTC.

V gene TRBV5-1 combines with J gene TRBJ2-3; TRBD2 aligns across 9 bases. The CDR3 is 16 amino acids. Germline V gene sequence: CDR1 SGHRS, CDR2 YFSETQ. V was pared by 3 bases and J by 0 bases, with 5 bases of the junction left unmatched. CDR3 DNA: TGCGCCAGCAGCTCCACCGGGACTAGCAGCACAGATACGCAGTATTTT. Translating gives CASSSTGTSSTDTQYF.

The chain combines TRBV5-1 with TRBJ2-7; no clear D. V lost 1 base and J 2 bases, leaving 13 bases between the germline ends. Germline loops: CDR1 SGHRS, CDR2 YFSETQ. CDR3 size: 15 residues. CDR3: CASSLRLGITYEQYF. CDR3 coding DNA: TGCGCCAGCAGCTTGAGGCTGGGGATTACCTACGAGCAGTACTTC.

The V call is TRBV28, the J call TRBJ1-5, with no clear D. The germline gives CDR1 MDHEN, CDR2 SYDVKM. Trimming took off 8 bases at V and 5 bases at J, with 22 bases between the two ends. The CDR3 contains 16 residues. The CDR3 DNA follows: TGTGCCAGCCGAAACCAACGACCGGGGAGGGATCAGCCCCAGCATTTT. Its protein product is CASRNQRPGRDQPQHF.

The chain carries TRBV30 and TRBJ2-7, with TRBD2 matching over 12 bases. The CDR3 sequence is 20 residues long. CDR1 and CDR2 (germline): GTSNPN, SVGIG (reference sequence). Trimming removed 1 base from V and 0 bases from J; junction bases left unmatched: 16. CDR3 nucleotides: TGTGCCTGGAGTGCCTGGAGGACTAGCGGGGACGGGGGACGCTCCTACGAGCAGTACTTC. Amino acid sequence: CAWSAWRTSGDGGRSYEQYF.

The genes are TRBV5-1 and TRBJ1-2, with unresolved D. Deletions cut 4 bases from V and 8 bases from J, with 18 bases between. The CDR3 sequence is 14 residues long. CDR1 is SGHRS and CDR2 is YFSETQ in the germline V gene. CDR3 residues: CASSPQLSGAGYTF. As DNA, the CDR3 is TGCGCCAGCAGCCCCCAGTTGTCAGGTGCGGGCTACACCTTC.

V usage is TRBV6-5 and J usage is TRBJ2-1; perhaps TRBD2 as D (6 bases). Germline lookup yields CDR1 MNHEY and CDR2 SVGAGI. Trimming took off 5 bases at V and 4 bases at J, with 15 bases between the two ends. The CDR3 contains 15 residues. CDR3 coding DNA: TGTGCCAGCAGTGGCGCGGGCGGGGCTTACAATGAGCAGTTCTTC. Translating it yields CASSGAGGAYNEQFF.

This clone came up once. Other DNA sequences from this sample encode an identical CDR3 as well. This chain connects TRBV28 to TRBJ1-5, with D hard to call. CDR1 is MDHEN, CDR2 SYDVKM, per germline. Trimming shortened V by 5 bases and J by 3 bases, and 5 bases separated the two germline ends. This CDR3 region has 12 residues. The CDR3 here is CASSPANQPQHF. The CDR3 nucleotides are TGTGCCAGCAGTCCCGCCAATCAGCCCCAGCATTTT.

The sample holds one count of this clone. In the same sample, other DNA sequences code for this CDR3. The CDR3 spells CASSPATGGSYEQYF. Here the CDR3 DNA reads TGTGCCAGCTCACCAGCGACGGGGGGGTCCTACGAGCAGTACTTC. This rearrangement joins TRBV18 to TRBJ2-7; TRBD2 matches at 8 bases. Looked up from germline, CDR1 is KGHSH and CDR2 is LQKENI. The J segment lost 1 base and the V segment lost 2 bases, leaving 4 bases of the junction unmatched. The CDR3 contains 15 residues. The complete variable domain, with remaining parts taken from reference TRBV18 and TRBJ2-7, reads NAGVMQNPRHLVRRRGQEARLRCSPMKGHSHVYWYRQLPEEGLKFMVYLQKENIIDESGMPKERFSAEFPKEGPSILRIQQVVRGDSAAYFCASSPATGGSYEQYFGPGTRLTVT.

This chain joins TRBV19 and TRBJ2-7; 9 nucleotides agree with TRBD1. The CDR3 sequence is 18 residues long. V gave up 3 bases and J gave up 3 bases; unmatched junction bases: 15. The germline V gene has CDR1 LNHDA and CDR2 SQIVND (reference sequence). CDR3 coding DNA: TGTGCCAGTAGTATCGGGGTTCCGGGACAGGGACCTCTCTACGAGCAGTACTTC. Protein: CASSIGVPGQGPLYEQYF.

The V call is TRBV2, the J call TRBJ1-6; the D gene is possibly TRBD1 (6 bases). Germline V gives CDR1 SNHLY, CDR2 FYNNEI. The CDR3 length is 14 residues. Between the trimmed V and J ends, which lost 6 bases and 7 bases, there was a span of 13 bases. CDR3 protein: CASRDRLRNSPLHF. In DNA, the CDR3 is TGTGCCAGCAGGGACAGACTAAGGAATTCACCCCTCCACTTT.